What follows are 29 T cell receptor beta chains derived from one specimen sequenced in a study of T-cell memory formation after mild COVID-19. MiXCR was run by TCRdb on the 5' RACE reads, yielding one entry per CDR3 protein. Of 250,000 to 300,000 distinct CDR3 sequences detected, roughly 8.2% appear once; the ten largest clones hold approximately 23%. What was sequenced was PBMCs or a T cell subset sorted from them (not recorded which). These receptors originate from a man aged 18 to 30 who had mild COVID-19 (a few samples of this study predate the infection). Cell type and time point are not known.

The rearrangement uses TRBV11-2 and TRBJ2-5, with D perhaps matching TRBD1 (5 bases). V gave up 7 bases and J gave up 9 bases, with 15 bases separating them. From germline, CDR1 is SGHAT and CDR2 FQNNGV. This CDR3 contains 12 residues. The CDR3 DNA sequence: TGTGCCAGCATTCAAGGGGCTGGGGCCCAGTACTTC. Its protein is CASIQGAGAQYF.

The gene calls are TRBV7-8 and TRBJ1-1; weak D call: TRBD1 (5 bases). V shed 4 bases and J shed 7 bases, with 22 bases lying between them. Germline CDR1 SGHVS, CDR2 FQNEAQ. The CDR3 spans 16 residues. The chain's CDR3 is CASSSGPGRTSSEAFF. For the CDR3, the DNA is TGTGCCAGCAGCTCGGGCCCCGGACGGACAAGCAGTGAAGCTTTCTTT.

The table lists this clonotype with a count of one. This could be a read error, since a much larger clone is one nucleotide away. The chain has TRBV12-3 or TRBV12-4 and TRBJ1-5; tentative D call: TRBD1 (6 bases). V lost 9 bases and J lost 4, with 13 bases in between. CDR3 length: 13 residues. The CDR3 nucleotides are TGTGCCAGAAGCCGAAGGGGGAATCAGCCCCAGCATTTT. Its translation is CARSRRGNQPQHF.

This clonotype was seen only a few times. V and J are TRBV7-3 and TRBJ2-3; 8 bases agree with TRBD2. The CDR3 loop spans 15 amino acids. Germline V gene lookup returns CDR1 SGHTA and CDR2 FQGTGA. V gave up 5 bases and J gave up 5 bases; unmatched junction bases: 9. In nucleotides, the CDR3 is TGTGCCAGCAGCCCAATCGGACTAGCCGGAGATACGCAGTATTTT. Translated: CASSPIGLAGDTQYF.

In its sample, this clonotype was seen many times. This chain links TRBV5-1 with TRBJ2-1, with TRBD1 identical over 7 bases. The CDR3 has 13 amino acids. Germline V CDR1 and CDR2: SGHRS, YFSETQ. The V and J ends lost 5 bases and 8 bases, in that order; junction bases with no gene match: 7. In nucleotides, the CDR3 is TGCGCCAGCAGTTACGACAGGGCGGATGAGCAGTTCTTC. Encoded protein: CASSYDRADEQFF.

This clonotype was seen a few times. The chain recombines TRBV12-3 or TRBV12-4 with TRBJ2-1; D not resolved. The length of the CDR3 is 14 residues. V shed 7 bases and J shed 7 bases, with 17 bases lying between them. CDR3 sequence reads: CASTHTYIGNEQFF. Here the CDR3 DNA reads TGTGCCAGCACCCATACTTATATAGGAAATGAGCAGTTCTTC.

The V gene is TRBV5-5, the J gene TRBJ2-7; the match to TRBD1 covers 7 bases. Germline values: CDR1 SGHKS, CDR2 YYEKEE (reference sequence). This CDR3 spans 13 amino acids. V dropped 2 bases and J dropped 6; count of bases not matched to a gene: 5. CDR3 amino acids: CASSFGTVGEQYV. The CDR3 DNA reads TGTGCCAGCAGCTTCGGGACAGTCGGCGAGCAGTACGTC.

This clonotype was found a few times. The CDR3 reads CASTMAVGQGAGEQFF. The CDR3 DNA sequence: TGTGCCAGCACTATGGCGGTGGGACAGGGGGCGGGTGAGCAGTTCTTC. The J gene is TRBJ2-1, the V gene TRBV7-2, with 12 bases matching TRBD1. The V segment lost 7 bases and the J segment 9 bases; nucleotides outside the gene matches: 13. The CDR3 runs 16 residues. Germline CDR1 reads SGHTA; CDR2 reads FQGNSA.

This clonotype was observed a few times. The chain joins TRBV13 to TRBJ1-4; 7 bases agree with TRBD1. The trim removed 6 bases at V and 4 bases at J, leaving 17 bases unmatched. Germline CDR1 is PRHDT and CDR2 is FYEKMQ (reference sequence). The CDR3 covers 18 residues. The CDR3 here is CASSFGFQGEVHNEKLFF. Written as DNA, the CDR3 is TGTGCCAGCAGTTTTGGTTTCCAGGGGGAGGTTCATAATGAAAAACTGTTTTTT. Filled out from reference TRBV13 and TRBJ1-4, the complete variable domain reads AAGVIQSPRHLIKEKRETATLKCYPIPRHDTVYWYQQGPGQDPQFLISFYEKMQSDKGSIPDRFSAQQFSDYHSELNMSSLELGDSALYFCASSFGFQGEVHNEKLFFGSGTQLSVL.

This clonotype was recorded a few times. The chain recombines TRBV20-1 with TRBJ2-1, with D perhaps matching TRBD2 (5 bases). V lost 6 bases and J lost 4, with 19 bases in between. The CDR3 extends over 15 amino acids. Germline lookup yields CDR1 DFQATT and CDR2 SNEGSKA (reference sequence). The CDR3 loop is CSATARDTTYNEQFF. The CDR3 nucleotides read TGCAGTGCCACCGCCCGGGATACGACTTACAATGAGCAGTTCTTC.

This clonotype has ten or more counts. J is TRBJ2-3 and V is TRBV12-3 or TRBV12-4; TRBD1 or TRBD2 may be the D gene (6 bases each). This CDR3 comprises 16 residues. V gave up 2 bases and J gave up 1 base, with 13 bases separating them. The CDR3 spells CASSLRTGAGTDTQYF. In nucleotides, the CDR3 is TGTGCCAGCAGTTTAAGGACGGGGGCCGGCACAGATACGCAGTATTTT.

This clonotype was recorded a few times. The chain couples TRBV4-3 to TRBJ1-4; no firm D call. V was clipped by 0 bases and J by 0 bases, with 8 bases between them. The CDR3 covers 16 residues. Germline V CDR1 and CDR2: LGHNA, YSLEER. The CDR3 sequence is CASSQEQYATNEKLFF. The CDR3 nucleotides read TGCGCCAGCAGCCAAGAACAGTATGCAACTAATGAAAAACTGTTTTTT.

The rearrangement joins TRBV29-1 to TRBJ1-2; no clear D gene. CDR1 is SQVTM and CDR2 is ANQGSEA in the germline V gene. CDR3 length: 17 amino acids. The germline V and J ends were trimmed by 7 bases and 1 base, with 25 bases remaining between them. This CDR3 is CSAGPISQISDNYGYTF. In DNA, the CDR3 is TGCAGCGCCGGGCCCATTTCGCAGATCTCAGATAACTATGGCTACACCTTC.

This clonotype was detected a few times. The CDR3 coding sequence is TGTGCCAGCAGCGCCCGGACAGGGGGGGAGTACGAGCAGTACGTC. Amino acids: CASSARTGGEYEQYV. This chain links TRBV7-2 with TRBJ2-7; TRBD1 agrees at 10 bases. Trimming removed 5 bases from V and 4 bases from J; junction bases left unmatched: 8. This CDR3 has 15 residues. CDR1 and CDR2 from the germline V gene are SGHTA and FQGNSA.

CDR3 loop: CASTLSAGLETQYF. DNA of the CDR3: TGTGCCAGTACCCTATCCGCGGGGTTGGAGACCCAGTACTTC. The J gene is TRBJ2-5, the V gene TRBV19; D possibly corresponds to TRBD2 (6 bases). The CDR3 contains 14 residues. V shed 7 bases and J shed 5 bases, with 17 bases lying between them. The germline V gene has CDR1 LNHDA and CDR2 SQIVND (reference sequence).

This clonotype was counted many times. The J gene is TRBJ1-6, the V gene TRBV4-3; TRBD1 might be the D (6 bases). Germline-derived CDR1 and CDR2 are LGHNA and YSLEER. Between the trimmed V and J ends, which lost 0 bases and 10 bases, there was a span of 13 bases. The CDR3 consists of 15 residues. CDR3 in amino acids: CASSQDRDISSPLHF. CDR3 nucleotides: TGCGCCAGCAGCCAAGATAGGGACATAAGCTCACCCCTCCACTTT.

With regard to this clonotype: The CDR3 does not end in the conserved phenylalanine or tryptophan, so this is likely a read error. The chain employs TRBV3-1 and TRBJ2-1; 12 bases map to TRBD1. CDR3 size: 16 residues. V trimming: 3 bases; J trimming: 10 bases; junction bases outside the gene matches: 10. Germline CDR1 LGHDT, CDR2 YNNKEL (reference sequence). CDR3 DNA sequence: TGTGCCAGCAGCCAGGATCCGGGACAGGGGGCCCGGGAGCAGTTCTGC. It encodes CASSQDPGQGAREQFC.

This clonotype was seen more than once but under ten times. The rearrangement links TRBV10-1 to TRBJ2-3; possibly TRBD2 for D (6 bases). Trimming left V 0 bases short and J 3 bases short, with 19 bases between. Germline CDR1 and CDR2: WNHNN and SYGVQD (reference sequence). The CDR3 length is 18 residues. The CDR3 region is CASSESVYMGGLTDTQYF. The CDR3, as DNA: TGCGCCAGCAGTGAGTCCGTGTATATGGGAGGATTAACAGATACGCAGTATTTT.

V gene TRBV9 combines with J gene TRBJ1-4; D is uncertain. Between the trimmed V and J ends, which lost 0 bases and 5 bases, there was a span of 11 bases. The length of the CDR3 is 15 residues. Germline loops: CDR1 SGDLS, CDR2 YYNGEE. This CDR3 reads CASSVGGQINEKLFF. In DNA, the CDR3 is TGTGCCAGCAGCGTAGGTGGGCAGATAAATGAAAAACTGTTTTTT.

This clonotype has a count of ten or more. The DNA for the CDR3 is TGTGCCACCAATCCCGGGGGGTTGAACACTGAAGCTTTCTTT. Translation gives CATNPGGLNTEAFF. This chain joins TRBV12-3 or TRBV12-4 and TRBJ1-1, with a tentative D call TRBD1 (5 bases). This CDR3 is built from 14 residues. Trimming stripped 10 bases from V and 0 bases from J, with 15 bases between.

This clonotype has more than one count but fewer than ten. The chain uses TRBV5-1 and TRBJ2-7, with D possibly being TRBD1 or TRBD2 (5 bases each). Trimming removed 4 bases from V and 4 bases from J, with 15 bases in between. CDR3 size: 14 residues. Germline CDR1 reads SGHRS; CDR2 reads YFSETQ. CDR3 DNA sequence: TGCGCCAGCAGCCCGCCGGGACGGCCTTACGAGCAGTACTTC. Translating gives CASSPPGRPYEQYF.

This clonotype showed up just a few times. This chain links TRBV19 with TRBJ1-1; weak D call: TRBD1 (5 bases). In germline, CDR1 is LNHDA, CDR2 SQIVND (reference sequence). Between the trimmed V and J ends, which lost 6 bases and 0 bases, there was a span of 11 bases. This CDR3 has 14 amino acids. CDR3 sequence reads: CASSGGIMNTEAFF. The CDR3 DNA is TGTGCCAGTAGCGGGGGGATAATGAACACTGAAGCTTTCTTT.

This clonotype was observed many times. The chain is built from TRBV11-2 and TRBJ2-1; 7 bases are shared with TRBD1. The CDR3 has 16 residues. The V gene's germline CDR1 is SGHAT and CDR2 FQNNGV. With 4 bases clipped from V and 3 bases from J, the junction kept 9 bases outside the gene matches. CDR3 protein: CASSSNGRGYYNEQFF. The CDR3 coding sequence is TGTGCCAGCAGCTCGAACGGCAGGGGGTACTACAATGAGCAGTTCTTC.

This clonotype was recorded a few times. The V gene is TRBV4-3, the J gene TRBJ2-2, with 8 bases matching TRBD1. CDR3 size: 15 residues. Trimming took 1 base from V and 6 from J; bases not matched to a gene: 4. CDR1 and CDR2 from the germline V gene are LGHNA and YSLEER. The CDR3 region is CASSQGLQGAGELFF. DNA for the CDR3: TGCGCCAGCAGCCAAGGACTACAGGGGGCCGGGGAGCTGTTTTTT.

The rearrangement joins TRBV4-2 to TRBJ1-2; D gene unclear. The CDR3 spans 14 residues. Germline CDR1 LGHNA, CDR2 YNFKEQ. V dropped 0 bases and J dropped 6 bases, with 11 bases sitting between them. The CDR3 nucleotides read TGTGCCAGCAGCCAAGAGCCCCCTGAGGATGGCTACACCTTC. Protein product: CASSQEPPEDGYTF.

This rearrangement joins TRBV7-9 to TRBJ2-2; 7 bases align to TRBD1. Germline lookup yields CDR1 SEHNR and CDR2 FQNEAQ (reference sequence). V trimming: 6 bases; J trimming: 6 bases; junction bases outside the gene matches: 7. The CDR3 loop spans 14 amino acids. CDR3 DNA: TGTGCCAGCAGAAACACAGGGGATTCCGGGGAGCTGTTTTTT. This encodes CASRNTGDSGELFF.

The chain is built from TRBV4-2 and TRBJ1-2; the D gene is possibly TRBD1 (6 bases). There are 14 residues in the CDR3. CDR1 is LGHNA and CDR2 is YNFKEQ in the germline V gene. V was clipped by 2 bases and J by 5 bases, with 12 bases between them. CDR3 sequence reads: CASSQNDRLYGYTF. The CDR3 nucleotides are TGTGCCAGCAGCCAAAACGACAGGCTTTATGGCTACACCTTC.

This clonotype has only a few counts. The CDR3 is CASSPVGDTQYF. CDR3 DNA sequence: TGTGCCAGCAGCCCGGTGGGTGATACGCAGTATTTT. V is TRBV7-8 and J is TRBJ2-3; D gene unclear. Trimming shortened V by 5 bases and J by 6 bases, and 9 bases separated the two germline ends. Germline V gene sequence: CDR1 SGHVS, CDR2 FQNEAQ. The CDR3 contains 12 residues.

This clonotype was detected many times. The chain joins TRBV11-2 to TRBJ1-5; a weak D match, TRBD1 (5 bases). Trimming stripped 1 base from V and 6 bases from J, with 13 bases between. Germline V gene lookup returns CDR1 SGHAT and CDR2 FQNNGV. The CDR3 has 15 amino acids. In DNA form, the CDR3 reads TGTGCCAGCAGCTTAGGCTCGACAGAGCCTCAGCCCCAGCATTTT. This sequence encodes CASSLGSTEPQPQHF.